The entry below describes one TCR beta chain. Its antigen remains unknown. The CDR3 runs to 14 residues. Looked up from germline, CDR1 is SGHKS and CDR2 is YYEKEE (reference sequence). J lost 4 bases, V lost 7 bases, and 4 bases had no gene match. Cells designated naive CD8 were CD45RO-negative and were positively selected for CCR7, with terminally differentiated effector memory CD45RA+ cells excluded. The sample belongs to a study of shared clonotypes between healthy human individuals. Overall study: Donors had three CD4 naive, three CD4 memory, two CD8 naive and one CD8 memory plate apiece.

Method: immunoSEQ multiplex PCR; TCRdb's copy keeps in-frame clones and lacks some. The sample has about 1.9 million clones, just under 95% seen once. Study outcomes and limitations: Some naive CD4 clonotypes, roughly 4.7%, turned up in common across several donors. Rarefaction indicated that sorted-subset sequencing remained incomplete although depth was large.

The sequenced sample was naive CD8+ T cells from PBMCs. The TCR was taken from a man aged 18-30 years in good health. Some clones in this sample may be carry-over from other donors' samples. The rearrangement uses TRBV5-5 and TRBJ2-2; 10 bases are shared with TRBD1. The CDR3 loop is CASQDRGITGELFF. The CDR3 region has the DNA TGTGCCAGCCAGGACAGGGGGATCACCGGGGAGCTGTTTTTT.